The 30 T cell receptor beta chains below all came from one sample that was sequenced in a study of CD8 T cells in ankylosing spondylitis. A single record per CDR3 protein comes from TCRdb applying MiXCR to the 5' RACE reads. Among 150,000 to 200,000 distinct CDR3 sequences listed, around a sixth were seen once. Source material: blood, either unsorted or a sorted T cell fraction (not recorded which). These receptors originate from a male donor aged 5 to 29 with ankylosing spondylitis or in good health (not recorded which).

This clonotype was picked up many times. The chain couples TRBV20-1 to TRBJ1-1; 7 bases line up with TRBD1. Losses at the gene ends were 2 bases for V and 4 bases for J; bases not matched to a gene: 10. Germline V gene data show CDR1 as DFQATT and CDR2 as SNEGSKA (reference sequence). The CDR3 covers 15 residues. The CDR3 spells CSARKAGTVVTEAFF. CDR3 DNA: TGCAGTGCTAGAAAAGCCGGGACAGTCGTCACTGAAGCTTTCTTT.

This clonotype was counted between two and nine times. This chain links TRBV5-1 with TRBJ2-1; 8 nucleotides match TRBD2. The germline gives CDR1 SGHRS, CDR2 YFSETQ. The CDR3 runs 15 residues. After removal of 1 base from V and 6 bases from J, the junction contained 6 bases not matched to a gene. CDR3 in amino acids: CASSLTGLGGNEQFF. The CDR3 bases are TGCGCCAGCAGCTTGACGGGACTAGGGGGCAATGAGCAGTTCTTC.

Many counts were recorded for this clonotype. V is TRBV12-3 or TRBV12-4 and J is TRBJ2-3; 8 nucleotides line up with TRBD1. V lost 5 bases and J lost 1; bases outside the gene matches: 5. This CDR3 is 15 amino acids long. This CDR3 is CASSPSGQGTDTQYF. The CDR3 region has the DNA TGTGCCAGCAGTCCCTCGGGACAGGGCACAGATACGCAGTATTTT.

This clonotype was picked up many times. This chain connects TRBV5-1 to TRBJ2-1; TRBD2 matches 8 bases. Germline assignment: CDR1 SGHRS and CDR2 YFSETQ. V shed 2 bases and J 2 bases; nucleotides not matched to a gene: 3. The CDR3 loop spans 15 amino acids. CDR3 DNA: TGCGCCAGCAGCTTAAAACTAGCGGCCTACAATGAGCAGTTCTTC. The encoded protein is CASSLKLAAYNEQFF.

The sample holds many counts of this clonotype. V gene TRBV20-1 combines with J gene TRBJ1-5, with TRBD1 identical over 10 bases. Per the germline V gene, CDR1 is DFQATT and CDR2 is SNEGSKA (reference sequence). Trimming cost V 0 bases and J 6 bases; bases outside gene matches: 5. The CDR3 is made up of 15 amino acids. The CDR3 protein is CSARDQGQGFQPQHF. In DNA form, the CDR3 reads TGCAGTGCTAGAGATCAGGGACAGGGGTTTCAGCCCCAGCATTTT.

This clonotype has a count of ten or more. This chain joins TRBV14 and TRBJ1-2; perhaps TRBD1 as D (5 bases). Trimming took 3 bases from V and 7 from J, leaving 18 bases between them. The CDR3 has 15 amino acids. CDR1 is SGHDN and CDR2 is FVKESK in the germline V gene. The CDR3: CASSQTLGTVLGYTF. CDR3 DNA sequence: TGTGCCAGCAGCCAGACACTTGGGACCGTCCTTGGCTACACCTTC.

This clonotype was recorded many times. The chain recombines TRBV28 with TRBJ2-3; 8 bases map to TRBD1. With V trimmed by 7 bases and J by 5 bases, 11 bases remained unmatched. The germline CDR1 and CDR2 sequences are MDHEN and SYDVKM. The CDR3 contains 15 residues. For the CDR3, the DNA is TGTGCCAGCACATCCGGGACAGGCGGATTAGATACGCAGTATTTT. Protein sequence: CASTSGTGGLDTQYF.

This clonotype was counted ten times or more. V gene TRBV10-3 combines with J gene TRBJ1-2; 7 bases align to TRBD1. The CDR3 is made up of 13 amino acids. The germline V gene has CDR1 ENHRY and CDR2 SYGVKD. Trimming cost V 6 bases and J 2 bases; bases outside gene matches: 3. The CDR3 sequence: CAISATGNYGYTF. The DNA for the CDR3 is TGTGCCATCAGCGCGACAGGGAACTATGGCTACACCTTC.

This clonotype was seen ten or more times. This chain links TRBV20-1 with TRBJ2-7; D remains unclear. Germline V CDR1 and CDR2: DFQATT, SNEGSKA (reference sequence). V lost 0 bases to trimming and J lost 3 bases, with 9 bases between them. The CDR3 covers 13 residues. The chain's CDR3 is CSARETVDYEQYF. Written as DNA, the CDR3 is TGCAGTGCTAGAGAAACAGTAGACTACGAGCAGTACTTC.

This clonotype was seen repeatedly, ten times or more. This rearrangement joins TRBV7-2 to TRBJ2-1, with D maybe TRBD2 (5 bases). This CDR3 region has 13 residues. Germline CDR1 and CDR2: SGHTA and FQGNSA. The CDR3 DNA reads as TGTGTATCGGGAACGGGGATCTACAATGAGCAGTTCTTC. Translated, it gives CVSGTGIYNEQFF.

This clonotype was picked up many times. The chain couples TRBV29-1 to TRBJ1-2; D gene uncertain. V dropped 3 bases and J dropped 8 bases, with 10 bases sitting between them. This CDR3 is 11 amino acids long. Germline V CDR1 and CDR2: SQVTM, ANQGSEA. The CDR3 nucleotides read TGCAGCGTTGACGATTCCGGGGGCTACACCTTC. Protein: CSVDDSGGYTF.

This clonotype was seen at least ten times. The J gene is TRBJ1-6, the V gene TRBV7-2, with 7 bases identical to TRBD1. The CDR3 length is 16 residues. Germline V gene lookup returns CDR1 SGHTA and CDR2 FQGNSA. Losses at the gene ends were 2 bases for V and 7 bases for J; bases not matched to a gene: 8. CDR3 region: CASSLLQGRGNSPLHF. The CDR3 DNA sequence: TGTGCCAGCAGCTTATTACAGGGGCGCGGGAATTCACCCCTCCACTTT.

The V and J genes are TRBV19 and TRBJ2-7; 9 bases are shared with TRBD1. V lost 4 bases, J lost 8 bases, and 15 bases stayed unmatched. Germline-derived CDR1 and CDR2 are LNHDA and SQIVND (reference sequence). The CDR3 totals 16 residues. The CDR3 sequence: CASSTQKTGGTPQQYF. CDR3 sequence (DNA): TGTGCCAGTAGTACCCAAAAGACAGGGGGGACACCTCAGCAGTACTTC. The variable domain in full, with the rest retrieved from reference TRBV19 and TRBJ2-7, is DGGITQSPKYLFRKEGQNVTLSCEQNLNHDAMYWYRQDPGQGLRLIYYSQIVNDFQKGDIAEGYSVSREKKESFPLTVTSAQKNPTAFYLCASSTQKTGGTPQQYFGPGTRLTVT.

This clonotype came up many times. The V gene is TRBV12-3 or TRBV12-4, the J gene TRBJ2-1; 8 bases align to TRBD2. V trimming: 7 bases; J trimming: 4 bases; junction bases outside the gene matches: 9. CDR3 length: 15 residues. CDR3 DNA sequence: TGTGCCAGCACCCGAAGCGGGAGAGGATACAATGAGCAGTTCTTC. It is translated as CASTRSGRGYNEQFF.

This clonotype was recorded at least ten times. This sequence joins TRBV11-3 and TRBJ1-2, with unresolved D. V was clipped by 6 bases and J by 6 bases, with 14 bases between them. This CDR3 region has 13 residues. CDR1 and CDR2 (germline): SGHNT, YENEEA. The CDR3 here is CASSIGESDGYTF. The DNA of the CDR3 is TGTGCCAGCAGTATCGGGGAGTCTGATGGCTACACCTTC.

This clonotype was found many times. This rearrangement joins TRBV12-5 to TRBJ2-3; D is undetermined. Germline CDR1 reads LGHNT; CDR2 reads FRNRAP. The V end was cut by 2 bases, the J end by 5 bases, with 8 bases between. This CDR3 has 13 amino acids. The CDR3: CASGLPPRDTQYF. In nucleotides, the CDR3 is TGTGCTAGTGGTTTGCCTCCTCGAGATACGCAGTATTTT.

The chain combines TRBV20-1 with TRBJ2-3; D might be TRBD2 (6 bases). Trimming took 5 bases from V and 11 from J, leaving 8 bases between them. The CDR3 has 9 residues. The germline CDR1 and CDR2 sequences are DFQATT and SNEGSKA (reference sequence). CDR3 DNA: TGCAGTGCTTCGGGAGTGCAGTATTTT. Translated, it gives CSASGVQYF.

The chain is built from TRBV20-1 and TRBJ2-5; 11 bases match TRBD2. This CDR3 comprises 18 residues. V lost 0 bases to trimming and J lost 5 bases; unmatched junction nucleotides: 14. The germline gives CDR1 DFQATT, CDR2 SNEGSKA (reference sequence). The CDR3 bases are TGCAGTGCTAGAGATCCCCTGGGACTAGCGGACGTCCGGGAGACCCAGTACTTC. This translates into CSARDPLGLADVRETQYF.

This clonotype was detected ten times or more. This chain joins TRBV4-2 and TRBJ2-5; D is perhaps TRBD1 (5 bases). The germline V gene encodes CDR1 LGHNA and CDR2 YNFKEQ. V was shortened by 1 base and J by 1 base, with 10 bases between the two germline ends. The CDR3 spans 15 residues. The CDR3 bases are TGTGCCAGCAGCCAAGCGGACACCTTCCAAGAGACCCAGTACTTC. This codes for CASSQADTFQETQYF.

This clonotype was seen repeatedly, ten times or more. The V call is TRBV27, the J call TRBJ2-1; TRBD1 might be the D (5 bases). The germline V gene has CDR1 MNHEY and CDR2 SMNVEV (reference sequence). V was pared by 3 bases and J by 2 bases, with 8 bases between. The length of the CDR3 is 14 residues. The CDR3, as DNA: TGTGCCAGCAGTTTCGACAGACCCTACAATGAGCAGTTCTTC. Translating gives CASSFDRPYNEQFF.

The chain is built from TRBV29-1 and TRBJ2-1; 7 bases match TRBD2. V dropped 4 bases and J dropped 3; count of bases not matched to a gene: 6. Germline lookup yields CDR1 SQVTM and CDR2 ANQGSEA. The CDR3 totals 14 residues. DNA of the CDR3: TGCAGCGTTGCGGGGGGTCGAAACTACAATGAGCAGTTCTTC. It codes for CSVAGGRNYNEQFF.

This rearrangement joins TRBV20-1 to TRBJ1-1, with TRBD1 as a possible D gene (6 bases). Trimming cost V 0 bases and J 8 bases, with 16 bases left between them. There are 14 residues in the CDR3. CDR1 DFQATT and CDR2 SNEGSKA come from the germline V gene (reference sequence). CDR3 DNA: TGCAGTGCTAGAGATTATATTGGCGGGACAGAAGCTTTCTTT. Protein: CSARDYIGGTEAFF.

The gene calls are TRBV5-1 and TRBJ1-4, with TRBD1 matching 7 bases. V shed 3 bases, J shed 0 bases, and the junction held 2 bases outside the gene matches. Looked up from germline, CDR1 is SGHRS and CDR2 is YFSETQ. The CDR3 runs to 15 residues. This chain's CDR3 is CASSYTGATNEKLFF. The DNA for the CDR3 is TGCGCCAGCAGCTATACAGGGGCAACTAATGAAAAACTGTTTTTT.

This clonotype was seen many times. This chain joins TRBV29-1 and TRBJ2-7, with D maybe TRBD2 (5 bases). V was trimmed by 3 bases and J by 3 bases, leaving 12 bases between them. The CDR3 runs to 13 residues. CDR1 and CDR2 from the germline V gene are SQVTM and ANQGSEA. The CDR3 sequence: CSVDLGDNYEQYF. The CDR3 DNA is TGCAGCGTTGACTTGGGAGATAACTACGAGCAGTACTTC.

This clonotype was seen repeatedly, ten times or more. This chain links TRBV20-1 with TRBJ2-1, with TRBD2 as a possible D gene (6 bases). Germline V gene lookup returns CDR1 DFQATT and CDR2 SNEGSKA (reference sequence). V was clipped by 0 bases and J by 6 bases, with 12 bases between them. CDR3 length: 14 residues. CDR3 bases: TGCAGTGCTAGAGACCCCAGGAGGGGCAATGAGCAGTTCTTC. This gives the protein CSARDPRRGNEQFF.

This clonotype was recorded many times. V gene TRBV7-9 combines with J gene TRBJ2-2; 7 positions match TRBD1. V lost 4 bases and J lost 4; bases outside the gene matches: 9. CDR3 length: 16 amino acids. Per germline, CDR1 SEHNR and CDR2 FQNEAQ (reference sequence). The CDR3 loop is CASSSIRQGPTGELFF. DNA of the CDR3: TGTGCCAGCAGCTCTATTAGACAGGGCCCCACCGGGGAGCTGTTTTTT. The variable domain in full, with the rest retrieved from reference TRBV7-9 and TRBJ2-2, is DTGVSQNPRHKITKRGQNVTFRCDPISEHNRLYWYRQTLGQGPEFLTYFQNEAQLEKSRLLSDRFSAERPKGSFSTLEIQRTEQGDSAMYLCASSSIRQGPTGELFFGEGSRLTVL.

This clonotype occurred many times. The chain has TRBV5-1 and TRBJ2-7, with TRBD1 matching over 8 bases. Trimming cost V 5 bases and J 6 bases; bases outside gene matches: 16. This CDR3 has 16 residues. Germline V gene lookup returns CDR1 SGHRS and CDR2 YFSETQ. CDR3 residues: CASRSGAGGEMAEQYF. CDR3 nucleotide sequence: TGCGCCAGCAGGAGTGGCGCAGGGGGCGAGATGGCCGAGCAGTACTTC.

This sequence joins TRBV29-1 and TRBJ2-2; D remains unclear. Per germline, CDR1 SQVTM and CDR2 ANQGSEA. Trimming took 4 bases from V and 6 from J, leaving 9 bases between them. The CDR3 is 12 amino acids. The CDR3 DNA sequence: TGCAGCGTTGGAAGGATGGCCGGGGAGCTGTTTTTT. Its translation: CSVGRMAGELFF.

The chain couples TRBV28 to TRBJ2-1, with D tentatively TRBD2 (6 bases). The CDR3 length is 10 residues. Trimming took 9 bases from V and 9 from J, leaving 9 bases between them. Germline lookup yields CDR1 MDHEN and CDR2 SYDVKM. DNA for the CDR3: TGTGCCAGTCTTAGCGGTGAGCAGTTCTTC. Protein sequence: CASLSGEQFF.

This clonotype was recorded many times. V is TRBV5-1 and J is TRBJ2-2; TRBD2 might be the D (5 bases). V lost 1 base, J lost 5 bases, and 6 bases lay in between. CDR3 length: 13 residues. Per the germline V gene, CDR1 is SGHRS and CDR2 is YFSETQ. The CDR3 sequence: CASSLSGTGELFF. As DNA, the CDR3 is TGCGCCAGCAGCTTGTCGGGAACCGGGGAGCTGTTTTTT.